This T cell receptor beta chain was sequenced during a study of blood T cell repertoires in COVID-19 (dated by TCRdb to the early 2020s). In terms of the full investigation: Collaborator samples came from the United States, Italy and Spain and covered acute and convalescent phases of COVID-19. The material from the prospective study consisted of cDNA or gDNA derived from T cells, B-cell-depleted T cells, or PBMCs. Subjects who had been exposed to COVID-19, were actively infected with it, or had recovered from it provided the deeply sampled blood TCRbeta repertoires that made up the dataset. The repertoires were made available in a free public database intended to serve as a resource for research on the immune response to SARS-CoV-2. The samples were drawn from two sources: the first 160 participants of the ongoing ImmuneRACE study, and 1,254 subjects contributed by 6 global collaborators. A de-identified subject ID, COVID-19 status, age in years and sex were almost always included in the sample metadata. Where available, HLA class I and class II types were taken from metadata supplied by the sample provider and were not determined by assay-based typing.

One collaborating source in Seattle enrolled patients while the patients were actively infected and followed the patients over time throughout the course of disease. The collaborating institutions used their own protocols to collect whole blood in K2EDTA tubes. Collaborator samples were shipped for TCRbeta analysis as frozen whole blood, isolated PBMCs, or DNA extracted from either sample type. With respect to this clone: Its binding antigen is unknown. The input lacks base qualities; no much larger clone sits a single base away.

TCRbeta CDR3 regions were amplified from genomic DNA by means of the immunoSEQ Assay, a bias-controlled multiplex PCR. In the original analysis: The number of nucleated cells in each sample was estimated from the amplification of reference gene primers within the assay. Sequence reads were collapsed and filtered to measure the absolute abundance of every unique TCRbeta CDR3 rearrangement. For each sample, productive Simpson clonality was calculated as the square root of Simpson's diversity index over productive rearrangements. TCRdb holds this immuneACCESS table with in-frame rearrangements only. Some clones are missing; in checked studies, unresolved V genes explain under half, and the rest has no known cause. From that table come the V and J calls and clone size; the DNA was used to work out D and trimming. For this sample the table gives about 160,000 clones, of which approximately 95% were detected only once. The ten largest account for approximately 2% of the sample.

The CDR3 covers 16 residues, taking in both the cysteine and the phenylalanine. Only the CDR3 part of the read is kept: 48 bases, read in frame from the first base. According to the germline V gene, CDR1 reads SGHRS and CDR2 reads YFSETQ. Compared with germline, V lacks 4 bases and J lacks 3 bases; bases without a gene match: 9. The research as a whole found: The amount of clinical and demographic metadata varied by source and participant and was provided uncurated.

This receptor was identified in a woman aged 55-75 years with COVID-19, enrolled during active disease. The chain uses TRBV5-1 and TRBJ1-4; TRBD1 aligns with 7 central bases. The sample comprised peripheral blood. The CDR3 sequence is CASSLTWDRPNEKLFF. The nucleotide sequence is given as TGCGCCAGCAGCCTTACCTGGGACAGACCTAATGAAAAACTGTTTTTT.